The rows below give T cell receptor beta chains drawn from one sample of a study of response to subunit inactivated influenza vaccine. From the RT-PCR reads, TCRdb called clonotypes with MiXCR, one entry per CDR3 protein. The sample includes about half a million distinct CDR3 sequences, around 25% of them seen just once. Sample: CD4+ T cells sorted from PBMCs, taken roughly 5 days after vaccination. All receptors derive from a man aged 45 to 65 who received an inactivated influenza vaccine. Both conserved end residues are part of each CDR3. Fields, in order: D gene, J gene, V gene, clone size, CDR3 DNA, CDR3 protein. D genes are given only for firm matches. The listing skips clone size in some rows; elsewhere it reads once, few, many or a size class.

d_gene: .; j_gene: TRBJ2-1; v_gene: TRBV5-1; abundance: few; CDR3nt: TGCGCCAGCAGCGGCTCATCCCTCTCCTATAATGAGCAGTTCTTC; CDR3aa: CASSGSSLSYNEQFF
d_gene: .; j_gene: TRBJ2-1; v_gene: TRBV4-1; abundance: many; CDR3nt: TGCGCCAGCAGCCGGGAAGGAAACGTCAATGAGCAGTTCTTC; CDR3aa: CASSREGNVNEQFF
d_gene: .; j_gene: TRBJ1-6; v_gene: TRBV2; abundance: .; CDR3nt: TGTGCCAGCAGTGCGCTTGGCAGCGTAAATAATTCACCCCTCCACTTT; CDR3aa: CASSALGSVNNSPLHF
d_gene: .; j_gene: TRBJ1-5; v_gene: TRBV12-3/TRBV12-4; abundance: .; CDR3nt: TGTGCCAGCAGTACGGGGTCACCGAGCAATCAGCCCCAGCATTTT; CDR3aa: CASSTGSPSNQPQHF
d_gene: TRBD1; j_gene: TRBJ1-6; v_gene: TRBV4-3; abundance: once; CDR3nt: TGCGCCAGCAGCCAAGGAAAAGAGGGGGCGCGTAATTCACCCCTCCACTTT; CDR3aa: CASSQGKEGARNSPLHF
d_gene: .; j_gene: TRBJ2-2; v_gene: TRBV27; abundance: .; CDR3nt: TGTGCCAGCAGTTTATCTTACAGCCTGAACACCGGGGAGCTGTTTTTT; CDR3aa: CASSLSYSLNTGELFF
d_gene: TRBD1; j_gene: TRBJ2-3; v_gene: TRBV20-1; abundance: few; CDR3nt: TGCAGTGCCATCACTCAGGGGGCATTCACAGATACGCAGTATTTT; CDR3aa: CSAITQGAFTDTQYF
d_gene: .; j_gene: TRBJ2-7; v_gene: TRBV6-2/TRBV6-3; abundance: .; CDR3nt: TGTGCCAGCAGTTACGTCCCTTCTGTGTCCGGAACCTTTTACTTC; CDR3aa: CASSYVPSVSGTFYF
d_gene: .; j_gene: TRBJ2-7; v_gene: TRBV12-3/TRBV12-4; abundance: .; CDR3nt: TGTGCCAGCAGTTTGATGCCTGTTGAATCCTACGAGCAGTACTTC; CDR3aa: CASSLMPVESYEQYF
d_gene: .; j_gene: TRBJ2-3; v_gene: TRBV24-1; abundance: few; CDR3nt: TGTGCCACCAGTGGATTGGGGACCTGGGATACAGATACGCAGTATTTT; CDR3aa: CATSGLGTWDTDTQYF
d_gene: .; j_gene: TRBJ2-7; v_gene: TRBV6-2/TRBV6-3; abundance: .; CDR3nt: TGTGCCAGCAGTTACCCCGGGGGTGCCTACGAGCAGTACTTC; CDR3aa: CASSYPGGAYEQYF
d_gene: TRBD1; j_gene: TRBJ1-5; v_gene: TRBV9; abundance: .; CDR3nt: TGTGCCAGCAGCTCTCAGGGGGTTCCCAATCAGCCCCAGCATTTT; CDR3aa: CASSSQGVPNQPQHF
d_gene: .; j_gene: TRBJ2-1; v_gene: TRBV11-2; abundance: .; CDR3nt: TGTGCCAGCAGCTTACTGAGGGACCACCGAGTTAACTACAATGAGCAGTTCTTC; CDR3aa: CASSLLRDHRVNYNEQFF
d_gene: .; j_gene: TRBJ1-3; v_gene: TRBV12-3/TRBV12-4; abundance: few; CDR3nt: TGTGCCAGCAGTTCCACTTTCGAAGGAAGGAACACCATATATTTT; CDR3aa: CASSSTFEGRNTIYF
d_gene: TRBD2; j_gene: TRBJ2-5; v_gene: TRBV10-3; abundance: few; CDR3nt: TGTGCCATCAGTCGGGGGCGGGAGGAAGAGACCCAGTACTTC; CDR3aa: CAISRGREEETQYF
d_gene: TRBD2; j_gene: TRBJ2-7; v_gene: TRBV6-1; abundance: .; CDR3nt: TGTGCCAGCAAGGACAGCGGGGGAGCCGAGCAGTACTTC; CDR3aa: CASKDSGGAEQYF
d_gene: TRBD2; j_gene: TRBJ2-5; v_gene: TRBV9; abundance: many; CDR3nt: TGTGCCAGCAGCGCAGGGACTAGCGGGAAAGGGACCCAGTACTTC; CDR3aa: CASSAGTSGKGTQYF
d_gene: TRBD2; j_gene: TRBJ2-1; v_gene: TRBV28; abundance: .; CDR3nt: TGTGCCAGCAGTTTGCGACTAGCGGGGGGGAGAGACAATGAGCAGTTCTTC; CDR3aa: CASSLRLAGGRDNEQFF
d_gene: TRBD2; j_gene: TRBJ2-7; v_gene: TRBV25-1; abundance: .; CDR3nt: TGTGCCAGCAGTGAATGGCTAGCGGGAGCCCACGAGCAGTACTTC; CDR3aa: CASSEWLAGAHEQYF
d_gene: TRBD1; j_gene: TRBJ2-7; v_gene: TRBV6-5; abundance: .; CDR3nt: TGTGCCAGCAGTTACTATACAGGGGGATACGAGCAGTACTTC; CDR3aa: CASSYYTGGYEQYF
d_gene: TRBD1; j_gene: TRBJ2-1; v_gene: TRBV20-1; abundance: .; CDR3nt: TGCAGTGCTAGAAGCAGGGGGTGGCAAAGCTCCTACAATGAGCAGTTCTTC; CDR3aa: CSARSRGWQSSYNEQFF
d_gene: .; j_gene: TRBJ1-4; v_gene: TRBV4-1; abundance: few; CDR3nt: TGCGCCAGCAGCCAAGGCCTTAATGAAAAACTGTTTTTT; CDR3aa: CASSQGLNEKLFF
d_gene: TRBD2; j_gene: TRBJ2-4; v_gene: TRBV4-2; abundance: .; CDR3nt: TGTGCCAGCAGCCAAGTTAAGGGACTAGCGAACATTCAGTACTTC; CDR3aa: CASSQVKGLANIQYF
d_gene: .; j_gene: TRBJ1-5; v_gene: TRBV3-1; abundance: few; CDR3nt: TGTGCCAGCAGCCGCGACCAGGAGTCGTCCCAGCATTTT; CDR3aa: CASSRDQESSQHF
d_gene: .; j_gene: TRBJ2-7; v_gene: TRBV4-1; abundance: few; CDR3nt: TGCGCCAGCAGCCAACCGGCGGAGGGGTCCTACGAGCAGTACTTC; CDR3aa: CASSQPAEGSYEQYF